The clone carrying this TCR beta chain was counted between two and nine times. Its antigen is unknown. Additional DNA sequences in this sample encode the identical CDR3. This sample was taken from a study of metastatic and nonmetastatic thyroid tumors. Study at large: Peripheral blood and tumor or nodule samples from malignant and benign thyroid patients were compared.

Original methodology: A classifier for distant metastasis in papillary thyroid cancer was constructed using CDR3 differences observed across clinicopathological groups. MiXCR reprocessed the PCR reads for TCRdb. V and J calls and clone size were set by TCRdb, not the authors. The sample consists of 30,000 to 40,000 clones, 15% to 20% of them appearing once. CDR3 length: 14 amino acids. After removal of 3 bases from V and 7 bases from J, the junction contained 8 bases not matched to a gene. The germline gives CDR1 LNHDA, CDR2 SQIVND (reference sequence). Study outcomes and limitations: Significantly higher TCR beta diversity was reportedly seen in malignant thyroid tumors than benign nodules, in blood and tumor.

Each patient went into thyroid surgery without having received any treatment. The specimen was blood. The chain combines TRBV19 with TRBJ2-7; 8 positions match TRBD2. The clonotype originates from a male donor with papillary thyroid cancer or a benign thyroid nodule (not recorded which). Some clones in this sample may be carry-over from other donors' samples. The CDR3 sequence is CASSMGLGDYEQYF. Here the CDR3 DNA reads TGTGCCAGTAGTATGGGACTAGGTGACTATGAGCAGTACTTC.